This TCR beta chain was identified during a study of Tregs in tolerant kidney transplant recipients. Using immunoSEQ multiplex PCR, the repertoire was profiled, and TCRdb retains in-frame clones only, with some absent. This table holds 200,000 to 300,000 clones, roughly 84% found once. CDR1 and CDR2 (germline): MNHNS, SASEGT. V lost 7 bases and J lost 0, with 9 bases in between. This CDR3 region has 14 residues. Material: CD4+ T cells from blood. The origin of this receptor is a human donor in good health. The chain couples TRBV6-1 to TRBJ2-2; D possibly corresponds to TRBD2 (7 bases). Here the CDR3 DNA reads TGTGCCAGCACGGGGGGCGCGAACACCGGGGAGCTGTTTTTT. The encoded protein is CASTGGANTGELFF.